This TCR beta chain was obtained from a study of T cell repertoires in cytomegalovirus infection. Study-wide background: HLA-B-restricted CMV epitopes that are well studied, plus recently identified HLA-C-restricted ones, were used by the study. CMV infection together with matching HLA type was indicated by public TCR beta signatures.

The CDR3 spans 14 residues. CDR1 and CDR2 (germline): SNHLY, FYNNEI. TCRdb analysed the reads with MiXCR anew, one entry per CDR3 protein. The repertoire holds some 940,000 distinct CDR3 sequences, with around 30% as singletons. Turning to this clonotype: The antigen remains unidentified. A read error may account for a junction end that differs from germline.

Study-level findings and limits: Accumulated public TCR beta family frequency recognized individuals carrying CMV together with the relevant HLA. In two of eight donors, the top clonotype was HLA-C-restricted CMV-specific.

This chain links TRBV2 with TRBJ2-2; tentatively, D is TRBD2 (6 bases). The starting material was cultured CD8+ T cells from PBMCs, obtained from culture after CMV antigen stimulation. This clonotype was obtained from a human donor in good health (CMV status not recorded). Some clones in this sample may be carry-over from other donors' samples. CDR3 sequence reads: CASSEGGIAGELFF. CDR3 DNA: TGTGCCAGCAGCGAAGGAGGGATTGCCGGGGAGCTGTTTTTT.